This is a list of T cell receptor beta chains from one sample in a study of neurological immune-mediated disorders. One entry per CDR3 protein, called by TCRdb with MiXCR from the 5' RACE reads. This sample has tens of thousands of distinct CDR3 sequences, with approximately 10% found just once. Sequencing used PBMCs. The receptors originated from a woman aged 25 to 45 with HTLV-1-associated myelopathy (HAM/TSP). Each CDR3 is given with its conserved first and last residue. A D gene is named only where the DNA matches it firmly. Size is stated as once, few or many counts, or a class when the clone is expanded.

v_call,d_call,clone_size,j_call,cdr3_nt,cdr3_aa
TRBV20-1,.,many,TRBJ2-2,TGCAGTGCTAGAGCCGTCGACACCGGGGAGCTGTTTTTT,CSARAVDTGELFF
TRBV20-1,TRBD1,many,TRBJ2-7,TGCAGTGCTGGCGACGGGACAGTGGGCTACGAGCAGTACTTC,CSAGDGTVGYEQYF
TRBV20-1,TRBD2,many,TRBJ2-7,TGCAGTGCTAGGGCACTAGCGGGGACCCTCTACGAGCAGTACTTC,CSARALAGTLYEQYF
TRBV5-1,.,few,TRBJ1-5,TGCGCCAGCAGATTGGAGGGGAAGCCCCAGCATTTT,CASRLEGKPQHF
TRBV5-1,.,many,TRBJ1-5,TGCGCCAGCAGAGAGAGGGTACGCAATCAGCCCCAGCATTTT,CASRERVRNQPQHF
TRBV29-1,.,many,TRBJ2-3,TGCAGCGTAGGAATGGCGACCGATACGCAGTATTTT,CSVGMATDTQYF
TRBV7-9,TRBD1,many,TRBJ2-2,TGTGCCAGCCGCTTCCGGCTCGGGACAGGGAGGGACGCCGGGGAGCTGTTTTTT,CASRFRLGTGRDAGELFF
TRBV7-9,TRBD1,many,TRBJ2-3,TGTGCCAGCAGCGAACCGACAGGGGCGGACACAGATACGCAGTATTTT,CASSEPTGADTDTQYF
TRBV7-9,.,many,TRBJ1-4,TGTGCCAGCAGCCGAGGGGATACTAATGAAAAACTGTTTTTT,CASSRGDTNEKLFF
TRBV29-1,.,many,TRBJ2-7,TGCAGCGTTGAAGATATTAGGGCCAGGCAGAGTGGCGAGCAGTACTTC,CSVEDIRARQSGEQYF
TRBV5-1,TRBD1,many,TRBJ1-2,TGCGCCAGCAGCGCGCGACAGGGAGAGCGTGGCTACACCTTC,CASSARQGERGYTF
TRBV5-1,.,many,TRBJ2-5,TGCGCCAGCAGCTTGTTGGCAACGGAGACCCAGTACTTC,CASSLLATETQYF